This T cell receptor beta chain was captured by sequencing in a study of cytomegalovirus exposure and HLA in healthy donors. The study's findings and limits: Specific recognition of CMV antigens was confirmed in vitro for a few chains (all CMV-associated).

TCRdb keeps only in-frame clones here, not all; method: immunoSEQ multiplex PCR. The sample carries 100,000 to 150,000 clones, over 85% recorded once. From the 120-subject validation cohort, which was separate from the roughly 680-subject first cohort, the donors were drawn. CDR1 and CDR2 (germline): LNHDA, SQIVND (reference sequence). The CDR3 sequence is 13 residues long. The V gene lost 6 bases and the J gene lost 6 bases, with 15 bases spanning the gap. Concerning this clone itself: The antigen remains undetermined.

This clonotype was obtained from a woman under 30 in good health and CMV-seronegative. The chain carries TRBV19 and TRBJ2-7; D is undetermined. Sample: PBMCs. CDR3 coding DNA: TGTGCCAGTAGCCTATCTGGGCCTTCCGAGCAGTACTTC. Protein product: CASSLSGPSEQYF.